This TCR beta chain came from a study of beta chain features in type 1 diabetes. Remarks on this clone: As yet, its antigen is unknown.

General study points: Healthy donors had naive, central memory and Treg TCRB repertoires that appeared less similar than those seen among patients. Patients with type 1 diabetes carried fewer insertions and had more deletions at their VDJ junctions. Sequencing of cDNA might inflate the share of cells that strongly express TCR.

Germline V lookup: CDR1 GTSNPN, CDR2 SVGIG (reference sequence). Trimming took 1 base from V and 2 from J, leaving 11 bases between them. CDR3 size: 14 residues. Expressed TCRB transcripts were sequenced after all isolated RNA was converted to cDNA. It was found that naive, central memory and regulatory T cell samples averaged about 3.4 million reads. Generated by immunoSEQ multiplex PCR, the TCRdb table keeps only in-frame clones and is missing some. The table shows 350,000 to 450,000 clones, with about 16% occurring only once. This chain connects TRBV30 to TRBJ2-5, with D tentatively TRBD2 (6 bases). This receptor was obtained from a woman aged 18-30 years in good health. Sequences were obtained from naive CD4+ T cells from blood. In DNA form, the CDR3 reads TGTGCCTGGAGTGACCCCGGGGGACAAGAGACCCAGTACTTC. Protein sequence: CAWSDPGGQETQYF.